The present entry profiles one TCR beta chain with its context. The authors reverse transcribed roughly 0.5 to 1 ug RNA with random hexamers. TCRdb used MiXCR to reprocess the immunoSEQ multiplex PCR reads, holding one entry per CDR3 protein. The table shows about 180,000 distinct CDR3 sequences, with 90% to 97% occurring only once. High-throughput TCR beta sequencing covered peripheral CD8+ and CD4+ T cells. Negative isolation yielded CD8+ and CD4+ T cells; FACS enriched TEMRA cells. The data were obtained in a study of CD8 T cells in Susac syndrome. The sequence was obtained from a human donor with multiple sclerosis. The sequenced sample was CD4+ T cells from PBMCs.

The CDR3 here is CASSYSKFSSTDTQYF. CDR3 DNA: TGTGCCAGCAGTTACTCGAAATTTTCTAGCACAGATACGCAGTATTTT. The chain is built from TRBV6-5 and TRBJ2-3; D is ambiguous. The CDR3 consists of 16 residues. V lost 0 bases and J lost 0, with 10 bases in between. Germline loops: CDR1 MNHEY, CDR2 SVGAGI.